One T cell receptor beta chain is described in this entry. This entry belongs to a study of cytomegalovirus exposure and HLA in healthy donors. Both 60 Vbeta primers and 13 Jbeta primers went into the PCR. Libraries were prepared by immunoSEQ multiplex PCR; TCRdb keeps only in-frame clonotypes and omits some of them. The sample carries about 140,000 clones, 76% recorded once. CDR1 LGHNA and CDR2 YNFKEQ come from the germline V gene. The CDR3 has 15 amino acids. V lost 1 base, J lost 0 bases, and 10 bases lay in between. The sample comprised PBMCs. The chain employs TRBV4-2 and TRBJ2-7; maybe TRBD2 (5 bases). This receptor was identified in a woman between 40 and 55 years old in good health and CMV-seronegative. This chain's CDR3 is CASSQARESSYEQYF. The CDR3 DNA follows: TGTGCCAGCAGCCAAGCTAGGGAGAGCTCCTACGAGCAGTACTTC.